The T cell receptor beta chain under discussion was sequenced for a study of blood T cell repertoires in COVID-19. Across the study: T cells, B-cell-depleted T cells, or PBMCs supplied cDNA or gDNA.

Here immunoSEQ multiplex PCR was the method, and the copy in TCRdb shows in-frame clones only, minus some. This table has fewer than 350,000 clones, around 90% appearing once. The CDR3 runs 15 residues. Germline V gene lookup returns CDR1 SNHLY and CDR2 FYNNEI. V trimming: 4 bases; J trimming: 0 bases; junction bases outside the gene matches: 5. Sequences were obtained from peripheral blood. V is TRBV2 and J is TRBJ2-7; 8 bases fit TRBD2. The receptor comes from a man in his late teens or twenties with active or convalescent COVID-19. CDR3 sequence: CASSGKGTSSYEQYF. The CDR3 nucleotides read TGTGCCAGCAGTGGTAAAGGGACTAGCTCCTACGAGCAGTACTTC.